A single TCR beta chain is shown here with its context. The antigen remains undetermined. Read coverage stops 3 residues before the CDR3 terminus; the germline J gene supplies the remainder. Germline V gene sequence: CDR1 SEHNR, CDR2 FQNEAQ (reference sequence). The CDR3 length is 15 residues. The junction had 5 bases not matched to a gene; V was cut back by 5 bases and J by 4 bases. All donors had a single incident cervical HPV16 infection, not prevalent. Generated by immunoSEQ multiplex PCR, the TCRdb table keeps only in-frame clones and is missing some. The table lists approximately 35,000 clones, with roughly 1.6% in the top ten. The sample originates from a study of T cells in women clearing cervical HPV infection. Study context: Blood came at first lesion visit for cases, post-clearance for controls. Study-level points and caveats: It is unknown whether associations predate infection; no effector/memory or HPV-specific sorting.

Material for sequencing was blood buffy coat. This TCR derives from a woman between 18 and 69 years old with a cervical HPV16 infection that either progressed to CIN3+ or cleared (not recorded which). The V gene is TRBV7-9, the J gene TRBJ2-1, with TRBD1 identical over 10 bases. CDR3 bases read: TGTGCCAGCAGCCGAGGGACAGGGGCGTACAATGAG. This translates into CASSRGTGAYNE. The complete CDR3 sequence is CASSRGTGAYNEQFF.